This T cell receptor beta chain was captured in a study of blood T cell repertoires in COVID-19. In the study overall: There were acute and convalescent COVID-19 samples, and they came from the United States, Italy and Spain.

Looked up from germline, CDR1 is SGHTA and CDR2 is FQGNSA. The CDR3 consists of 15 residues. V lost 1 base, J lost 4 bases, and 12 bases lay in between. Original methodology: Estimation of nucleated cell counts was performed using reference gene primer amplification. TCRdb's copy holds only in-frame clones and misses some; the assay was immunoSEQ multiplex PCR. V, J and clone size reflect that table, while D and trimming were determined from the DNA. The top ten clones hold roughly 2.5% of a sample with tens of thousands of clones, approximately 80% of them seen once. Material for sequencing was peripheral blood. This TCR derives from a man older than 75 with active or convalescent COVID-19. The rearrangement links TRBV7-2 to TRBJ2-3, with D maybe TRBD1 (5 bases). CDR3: CASSLDRIVPDTQYF. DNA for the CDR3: TGTGCCAGCAGCTTAGACAGGATAGTGCCAGATACGCAGTATTTT.